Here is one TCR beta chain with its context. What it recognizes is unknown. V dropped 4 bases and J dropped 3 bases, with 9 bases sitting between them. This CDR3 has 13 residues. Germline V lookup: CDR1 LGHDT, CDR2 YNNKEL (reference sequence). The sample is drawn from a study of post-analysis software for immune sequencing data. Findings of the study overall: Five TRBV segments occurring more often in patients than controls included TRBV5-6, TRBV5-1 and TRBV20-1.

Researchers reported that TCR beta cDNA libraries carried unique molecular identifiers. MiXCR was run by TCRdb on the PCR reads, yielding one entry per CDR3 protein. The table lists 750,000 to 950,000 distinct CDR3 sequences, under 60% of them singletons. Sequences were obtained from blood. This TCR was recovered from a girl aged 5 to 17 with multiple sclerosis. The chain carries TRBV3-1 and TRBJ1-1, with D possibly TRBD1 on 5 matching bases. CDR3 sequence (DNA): TGTGCCAGCAGCCGAGGGGTAGACACTGAAGCTTTCTTT. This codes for CASSRGVDTEAFF.